The 13 T cell receptor beta chains below were found in one sample sequenced in a study of blood T cell repertoires in COVID-19. Clones were sequenced by immunoSEQ multiplex PCR, and TCRdb holds only the in-frame ones, with some missing. The sample holds 200,000 to 250,000 clones; around 82% are singletons and the top ten take 3% to 3.5%. Input material: peripheral blood. Receptors originate from a woman aged 30 to 39 who had recovered from COVID-19.

V usage is TRBV6-2 or TRBV6-3 and J usage is TRBJ1-2; tentative D call: TRBD1 (5 bases). CDR1 and CDR2 from the germline V gene are MNHEY and SVGEGT. V was clipped by 0 bases and J by 2 bases, with 13 bases between them. CDR3 size: 16 residues. DNA of the CDR3: TGTGCCAGCAGTTACTCAGGCAGGAAGGGGAACTATGGCTACACCTTC. As protein: CASSYSGRKGNYGYTF.

J is TRBJ1-6 and V is TRBV19, with TRBD1 matching over 9 bases. V dropped 2 bases and J dropped 7; count of bases not matched to a gene: 3. From germline, CDR1 is LNHDA and CDR2 SQIVND (reference sequence). The CDR3 covers 15 residues. The CDR3 loop is CASSIMGQGNSPLHF. The CDR3 nucleotides are TGTGCCAGTAGTATAATGGGACAGGGCAATTCACCCCTCCACTTT.

The chain couples TRBV10-3 to TRBJ2-1, with 9 bases identical to TRBD1. There are 17 residues in the CDR3. Germline trimming cut 4 bases from V and 6 bases from J; bases unmatched to any gene: 13. Germline CDR1 ENHRY, CDR2 SYGVKD. This chain's CDR3 is CAISGVDGQGMSNEQFF. DNA for the CDR3: TGTGCCATCAGTGGGGTCGACGGACAGGGGATGAGCAATGAGCAGTTCTTC.

The chain employs TRBV30 and TRBJ1-5; D is unresolved. This CDR3 comprises 13 residues. V gave up 2 bases and J gave up 2 bases, with 7 bases separating them. Germline V gives CDR1 GTSNPN, CDR2 SVGIG (reference sequence). CDR3: CAWSIGGNQPQHF. CDR3 nucleotide sequence: TGTGCCTGGAGTATCGGGGGCAATCAGCCCCAGCATTTT.

This clone was observed a few times. The V and J genes are TRBV6-2 or TRBV6-3 and TRBJ1-1; D is unclear. The CDR3 extends over 12 amino acids. Germline-derived CDR1 and CDR2 are MNHEY and SVGEGT. Deletions cut 5 bases from V and 6 bases from J, with 10 bases between. The CDR3 loop is CASSVNEAEAFF. The CDR3 bases are TGTGCCAGCAGTGTGAATGAGGCTGAAGCTTTCTTT.

The chain combines TRBV29-1 with TRBJ2-5, with a weak D call TRBD2 (7 bases). The length of the CDR3 is 15 residues. CDR1 is SQVTM and CDR2 is ANQGSEA in the germline V gene. Trimming removed 0 bases at V and 7 bases at J, with 18 bases between. The CDR3 nucleotides are TGCAGCGTTGAAGATCCCGGCGGGGGCGGATGGACCCAGTACTTC. Translating gives CSVEDPGGGGWTQYF.

The sample holds one count of this clone. The V and J genes are TRBV3-1 (or the pseudogene TRBV3-2) and TRBJ2-5; D may be TRBD2 (5 bases). Per the germline V gene, CDR1 is LGHDT and CDR2 is YNNKEL (reference sequence). This CDR3 has 16 residues. The ends were cut back, 5 bases at V and 0 bases at J, with 16 bases in the middle. The CDR3, as DNA: TGTGCCAGCAGCACCCTAATAACTAGTAACCAAGAGACCCAGTACTTC. Protein product: CASSTLITSNQETQYF.

This chain uses TRBV6-1 with TRBJ1-4, with TRBD1 matching 7 bases. The germline CDR1 and CDR2 sequences are MNHNS and SASEGT. CDR3 length equals 15 residues. V lost 3 bases, J lost 8 bases, and 9 bases stayed unmatched. DNA of the CDR3: TGTGCCAGCAGTGAGGGTCAGGGGGTGAACGAAAAACTGTTTTTT. It yields the protein CASSEGQGVNEKLFF.

This chain joins TRBV5-4 and TRBJ1-3; D remains ambiguous. The CDR3 contains 15 residues. The germline V gene has CDR1 SGHNT and CDR2 YYREEE (reference sequence). The V gene lost 0 bases and the J gene lost 0 bases, with 7 bases spanning the gap. The CDR3 here is CASSLGASSGNTIYF. Here the CDR3 DNA reads TGTGCCAGCAGCTTGGGAGCTAGCTCTGGAAACACCATATATTTT.

V gene TRBV18 combines with J gene TRBJ2-7, with D unresolved. The CDR3 extends over 14 amino acids. In germline, CDR1 is KGHSH, CDR2 LQKENI. Trimming pared 5 bases from V and 6 bases from J, leaving 17 bases between. The CDR3 sequence is CASSAEDKYGEQYF. CDR3 coding DNA: TGTGCCAGCTCAGCCGAAGACAAGTACGGCGAGCAGTACTTC.

The J gene is TRBJ2-7, the V gene TRBV7-2; 8 bases map to TRBD2. CDR3 length: 15 amino acids. V shed 5 bases and J 2 bases; nucleotides not matched to a gene: 8. Germline loops: CDR1 SGHTA, CDR2 FQGNSA. CDR3 residues: CASSPGGQFPYEQYF. Written as DNA, the CDR3 is TGTGCCAGCAGCCCGGGGGGGCAATTTCCCTACGAGCAGTACTTC.

This clone was observed a handful of times. This chain's CDR3 is CSVRSGTGNYGYTF. CDR3 DNA: TGCAGCGTTAGAAGCGGGACAGGGAACTATGGCTACACCTTC. The rearrangement links TRBV29-1 to TRBJ1-2; TRBD1 matches at 9 bases. V dropped 5 bases and J dropped 2; count of bases not matched to a gene: 6. Germline values: CDR1 SQVTM, CDR2 ANQGSEA. This CDR3 is 14 amino acids long. Full variable domain (remainder filled in from reference TRBV29-1 and TRBJ1-2): SAVISQKPSRDICQRGTSLTIQCQVDSQVTMMFWYRQQPGQSLTLIATANQGSEATYESGFVIDKFPISRPNLTFSTLTVSNMSPEDSSIYLCSVRSGTGNYGYTFGSGTRLTVV.

The genes are TRBV7-9 and TRBJ2-3; weak D call: TRBD2 (5 bases). Germline V gene data show CDR1 as SEHNR and CDR2 as FQNEAQ (reference sequence). The V gene lost 2 bases and the J gene lost 7 bases, with 13 bases spanning the gap. This CDR3 is 14 amino acids long. CDR3: CASSLPVTGNTQYF. The CDR3 nucleotides are TGTGCCAGCAGCTTACCGGTCACGGGGAATACGCAGTATTTT.